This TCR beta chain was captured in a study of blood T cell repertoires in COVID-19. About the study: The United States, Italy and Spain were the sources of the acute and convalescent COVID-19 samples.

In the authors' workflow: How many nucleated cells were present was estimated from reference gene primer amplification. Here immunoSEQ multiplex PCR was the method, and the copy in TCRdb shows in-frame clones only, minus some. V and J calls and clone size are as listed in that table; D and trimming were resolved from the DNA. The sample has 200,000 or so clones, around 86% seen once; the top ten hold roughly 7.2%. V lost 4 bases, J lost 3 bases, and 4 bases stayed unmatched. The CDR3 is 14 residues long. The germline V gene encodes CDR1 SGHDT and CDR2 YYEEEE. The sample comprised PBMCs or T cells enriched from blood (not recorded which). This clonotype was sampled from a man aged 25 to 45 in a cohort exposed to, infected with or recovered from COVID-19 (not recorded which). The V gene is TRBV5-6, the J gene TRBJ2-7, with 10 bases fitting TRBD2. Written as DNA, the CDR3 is TGTGCCAGCAGCATTGGACTAGCGGACTACGAGCAGTACTTC. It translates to CASSIGLADYEQYF.